A selection of T cell receptor beta chains follows, all from one sample in a study of beta chain features in type 1 diabetes. Clones were read by immunoSEQ multiplex PCR, and TCRdb kept only the in-frame ones, dropping some. This table has roughly 130,000 clones, around 8.7% appearing once. What was sequenced was central memory CD4+ T cells from blood. Every receptor here comes from a man between 18 and 35 years old in good health. Both conserved end residues are part of each CDR3. Fields, in order: V gene, D gene, J gene, clone size, CDR3 protein, CDR3 DNA. D genes are given only for firm matches. Clone size appears in some rows only: once, few, many, or a class for an expanded clone.

v_gene: TRBV5-1
d_gene: -
j_gene: TRBJ1-3
abundance: -
CDR3aa: CASSKTGGEGNTIYF
CDR3nt: TGCGCCAGCAGCAAGACGGGGGGCGAAGGAAACACCATATATTTT

v_gene: TRBV27
d_gene: -
j_gene: TRBJ1-5
abundance: few
CDR3aa: CASSGPGGNQPQHF
CDR3nt: TGTGCCAGCAGCGGGCCGGGAGGCAATCAGCCCCAGCATTTT

v_gene: TRBV7-2
d_gene: -
j_gene: TRBJ2-7
abundance: -
CDR3aa: CASSPRGGEQYF
CDR3nt: TGTGCCAGCAGCCCAAGGGGGGGCGAGCAGTACTTC

v_gene: TRBV7-2
d_gene: -
j_gene: TRBJ2-1
abundance: few
CDR3aa: CASSFGVEGGFF
CDR3nt: TGTGCCAGCAGCTTCGGGGTAGAAGGGGGGTTCTTC

v_gene: TRBV4-1
d_gene: TRBD1
j_gene: TRBJ2-7
abundance: -
CDR3aa: CASSQPPGQVSFSEQYF
CDR3nt: TGCGCCAGCAGCCAGCCCCCGGGACAGGTATCCTTCAGCGAGCAGTACTTC

v_gene: TRBV14
d_gene: TRBD1
j_gene: TRBJ2-3
abundance: -
CDR3aa: CASSHFGQVDTQYF
CDR3nt: TGTGCCAGCAGCCACTTCGGACAGGTAGATACGCAGTATTTT

v_gene: TRBV10-3
d_gene: TRBD1
j_gene: TRBJ1-2
abundance: -
CDR3aa: CAIKLTGGYNYGYTF
CDR3nt: TGTGCCATCAAACTCACAGGGGGCTATAACTATGGCTACACCTTC

v_gene: TRBV21-1
d_gene: -
j_gene: TRBJ1-3
abundance: -
CDR3aa: CASSTRGSGNTIYF
CDR3nt: TGTGCCAGCAGCACAAGGGGTTCCGGAAACACCATATATTTT

v_gene: TRBV6-5
d_gene: -
j_gene: TRBJ1-1
abundance: few
CDR3aa: CASSRQQNTEAFF
CDR3nt: TGTGCCAGCAGCCGACAACAGAACACTGAAGCTTTCTTT

v_gene: TRBV14
d_gene: -
j_gene: TRBJ2-7
abundance: few
CDR3aa: CASSPSDRDYEQYF
CDR3nt: TGTGCCAGCAGCCCATCGGACAGAGACTACGAGCAGTACTTC

v_gene: TRBV4-1
d_gene: -
j_gene: TRBJ2-1
abundance: -
CDR3aa: CASSQPGVRTYNEQFF
CDR3nt: TGCGCCAGCAGCCAACCGGGGGTTCGCACCTACAATGAGCAGTTCTTC

v_gene: TRBV18
d_gene: -
j_gene: TRBJ1-4
abundance: few
CDR3aa: CASSTGQNEKLFF
CDR3nt: TGTGCCAGCTCAACCGGACAGAATGAAAAACTGTTTTTT

v_gene: TRBV9
d_gene: -
j_gene: TRBJ2-3
abundance: few
CDR3aa: CASSAKPRTDTQYF
CDR3nt: TGTGCCAGCAGCGCCAAACCTAGGACAGATACGCAGTATTTT

v_gene: TRBV6-5
d_gene: -
j_gene: TRBJ1-2
abundance: few
CDR3aa: CASRTTDSSNYGYTF
CDR3nt: TGTGCCAGCAGAACAACTGACAGCTCTAACTATGGCTACACCTTC

v_gene: TRBV4-3
d_gene: TRBD2
j_gene: TRBJ2-2
abundance: -
CDR3aa: CASSMSGGPNTGELFF
CDR3nt: TGCGCCAGCAGCATGAGCGGGGGGCCGAACACCGGGGAGCTGTTTTTT

v_gene: TRBV30
d_gene: -
j_gene: TRBJ2-5
abundance: few
CDR3aa: CAWSVWLDQETQYF
CDR3nt: TGTGCCTGGAGTGTATGGTTAGACCAAGAGACCCAGTACTTC

v_gene: TRBV11-2
d_gene: TRBD1
j_gene: TRBJ1-5
abundance: -
CDR3aa: CASSRTGGNQPQHF
CDR3nt: TGTGCCAGCAGCCGGACAGGGGGCAATCAGCCCCAGCATTTT

v_gene: TRBV4-1
d_gene: -
j_gene: TRBJ2-5
abundance: -
CDR3aa: CASSPQVVRGAGETQYF
CDR3nt: TGCGCCAGCAGCCCCCAAGTAGTACGGGGGGCCGGAGAGACCCAGTACTTC

v_gene: TRBV18
d_gene: TRBD1
j_gene: TRBJ2-7
abundance: many
CDR3aa: CASSPVGQSYEQYF
CDR3nt: TGTGCCAGCTCACCAGTGGGACAGTCCTACGAGCAGTACTTC

v_gene: TRBV4-3
d_gene: -
j_gene: TRBJ2-4
abundance: once
CDR3aa: CASSQDQGKVKNIQYF
CDR3nt: TGCGCCAGCAGCCAAGATCAGGGGAAAGTCAAAAACATTCAGTACTTC

v_gene: TRBV25-1
d_gene: -
j_gene: TRBJ1-4
abundance: -
CDR3aa: CASSARSPGLTNEKLFF
CDR3nt: TGTGCCAGCAGTGCCCGATCCCCGGGACTTACTAATGAAAAACTGTTTTTT

v_gene: TRBV7-9
d_gene: -
j_gene: TRBJ2-5
abundance: many
CDR3aa: CAGRGQGETQYF
CDR3nt: TGTGCCGGTCGCGGGCAAGGAGAGACCCAGTACTTC

v_gene: TRBV10-3
d_gene: -
j_gene: TRBJ2-1
abundance: few
CDR3aa: CAISGLPLVEQFF
CDR3nt: TGTGCCATCAGTGGACTGCCCCTGGTTGAGCAGTTCTTC

v_gene: TRBV7-9
d_gene: -
j_gene: TRBJ2-5
abundance: -
CDR3aa: CASSLGGSQQETQYF
CDR3nt: TGTGCCAGCAGCTTAGGAGGGAGTCAGCAGGAGACCCAGTACTTC

v_gene: TRBV30
d_gene: TRBD1
j_gene: TRBJ2-5
abundance: -
CDR3aa: CAWNRGMGQETQYF
CDR3nt: TGTGCCTGGAACAGGGGCATGGGACAAGAGACCCAGTACTTC

v_gene: TRBV7-2
d_gene: TRBD1
j_gene: TRBJ2-3
abundance: -
CDR3aa: CASSFTGDGRYTQYF
CDR3nt: TGTGCCAGCAGCTTTACAGGGGACGGCCGCTATACGCAGTATTTT

v_gene: TRBV7-9
d_gene: -
j_gene: TRBJ2-2
abundance: few
CDR3aa: CASSLDIGELFF
CDR3nt: TGTGCCAGCAGCTTAGATATCGGGGAGCTGTTTTTT

v_gene: TRBV11-2
d_gene: -
j_gene: TRBJ1-1
abundance: few
CDR3aa: CASSSRGNMNTEAFF
CDR3nt: TGTGCCAGCAGCTCTAGGGGAAACATGAACACTGAAGCTTTCTTT

v_gene: TRBV7-2
d_gene: TRBD1
j_gene: TRBJ1-5
abundance: -
CDR3aa: CASSRDRDQPQHF
CDR3nt: TGTGCCAGCAGCCGTGACAGGGACCAGCCCCAGCATTTT

v_gene: TRBV2
d_gene: TRBD2
j_gene: TRBJ2-7
abundance: -
CDR3aa: CASRRQGRASGGNYEQYF
CDR3nt: TGTGCCAGCAGAAGACAGGGGCGCGCTAGCGGGGGAAACTACGAGCAGTACTTC

v_gene: TRBV6-1
d_gene: TRBD1
j_gene: TRBJ2-2
abundance: -
CDR3aa: CASIVRGQGTGELFF
CDR3nt: TGTGCCAGCATTGTCAGGGGGCAGGGTACCGGGGAGCTGTTTTTT

v_gene: TRBV7-2
d_gene: TRBD2
j_gene: TRBJ2-3
abundance: -
CDR3aa: CASSARRGSSGENTDTQYF
CDR3nt: TGTGCCAGCAGCGCCCGCCGAGGGTCTAGCGGCGAAAACACAGATACGCAGTATTTT

v_gene: TRBV20-1
d_gene: TRBD1
j_gene: TRBJ2-7
abundance: -
CDR3aa: CSASDRDEQYF
CDR3nt: TGCAGTGCTTCTGACAGGGACGAGCAGTACTTC

v_gene: TRBV27
d_gene: -
j_gene: TRBJ1-2
abundance: few
CDR3aa: CASSLGQLYGYTF
CDR3nt: TGTGCCAGCAGTTTAGGGCAGCTATATGGCTACACCTTC

v_gene: TRBV10-2
d_gene: -
j_gene: TRBJ1-1
abundance: few
CDR3aa: CASSLADTEAFF
CDR3nt: TGCGCCAGCAGTCTGGCAGACACTGAAGCTTTCTTT

v_gene: TRBV25-1
d_gene: TRBD1
j_gene: TRBJ1-6
abundance: -
CDR3aa: CATAPPDRGNSPLHF
CDR3nt: TGTGCCACCGCGCCCCCGGACAGGGGTAATTCACCCCTCCACTTT

v_gene: TRBV7-9
d_gene: -
j_gene: TRBJ2-3
abundance: -
CDR3aa: CASSLDRQLGDTQYF
CDR3nt: TGTGCCAGCAGCTTAGATCGACAGCTAGGGGATACGCAGTATTTT

v_gene: TRBV5-6
d_gene: TRBD1
j_gene: TRBJ1-4
abundance: -
CDR3aa: CASSQGDRDRGKLFF
CDR3nt: TGTGCCAGCAGCCAGGGGGACAGGGATCGGGGAAAACTGTTTTTT

v_gene: TRBV11-2
d_gene: -
j_gene: TRBJ1-2
abundance: few
CDR3aa: CASSLPQGPYGYTF
CDR3nt: TGTGCCAGCAGCCTCCCACAGGGCCCCTATGGCTACACCTTC

v_gene: TRBV5-1
d_gene: TRBD2
j_gene: TRBJ2-1
abundance: -
CDR3aa: CASSLVASGVDEQFF
CDR3nt: TGCGCCAGCAGCTTGGTGGCTAGCGGGGTGGATGAGCAGTTCTTC

v_gene: TRBV4-2
d_gene: -
j_gene: TRBJ2-6
abundance: few
CDR3aa: CASSQASQAGANVLTF
CDR3nt: TGTGCCAGCAGCCAAGCGTCCCAGGCTGGGGCCAACGTCCTGACTTTC

v_gene: TRBV7-2
d_gene: TRBD1
j_gene: TRBJ2-7
abundance: -
CDR3aa: CASSWGSLTGNEQYF
CDR3nt: TGTGCCAGCAGCTGGGGTAGCTTGACAGGGAACGAGCAGTACTTC

v_gene: TRBV4-3
d_gene: TRBD1
j_gene: TRBJ2-3
abundance: few
CDR3aa: CASSQGPPGQSTTDTQYF
CDR3nt: TGCGCCAGCAGCCAAGGCCCACCGGGACAGAGCACCACAGATACGCAGTATTTT

v_gene: TRBV4-1
d_gene: -
j_gene: TRBJ2-5
abundance: few
CDR3aa: CASSQYLAGLTQETQYF
CDR3nt: TGCGCCAGCAGCCAATACCTGGCGGGACTCACCCAAGAGACCCAGTACTTC

v_gene: TRBV28
d_gene: TRBD1
j_gene: TRBJ2-7
abundance: few
CDR3aa: CASSPTRQGFSYEQYF
CDR3nt: TGTGCCAGCAGCCCTACTCGACAGGGCTTCTCCTACGAGCAGTACTTC